This T cell receptor (beta chain) came from a study of blood T cell repertoires in COVID-19. Only in-frame clones appear in the TCRdb table, and some are missing; sequencing was by immunoSEQ multiplex PCR. The table includes about 270,000 clones, roughly 85% detected once. The V end was cut by 0 bases, the J end by 1 base, with 10 bases between. The CDR3 extends over 16 amino acids. Per the germline V gene, CDR1 is SGHTA and CDR2 is FQGNSA. The rearrangement uses TRBV7-2 and TRBJ2-1; D perhaps matches TRBD2 (6 bases). Sequenced material: peripheral blood. The TCR comes from a woman aged 18 to 35 with acute or convalescent COVID-19. CDR3 nucleotide sequence: TGTGCCAGCAGCTTAGCGGAGGGACGGTCCTACAATGAGCAGTTCTTC. It codes for CASSLAEGRSYNEQFF.